This TCR beta chain came from a study of ipilimumab plus nivolumab after autologous stem cell transplantation. Repertoires were generated with immunoSEQ multiplex PCR, while TCRdb's copy carries only in-frame clones and drops some. The sample contains over 75,000 clones, 65% to 85% of which appear only once. Starting 14 to 28 days after autologous transplant, ipilimumab 1 mg/kg was given. Through week 26, nivolumab 3 mg/kg IV was given weeks 1, 4, 7, 10, then biweekly. The CDR3 consists of 12 residues. The germline CDR1 and CDR2 sequences are GTSNPN and SVGIG (reference sequence). V lost 7 bases, J lost 6 bases, and 15 bases lay in between.

The clonotype was recovered from a male donor with diffuse large B-cell lymphoma. The chain uses TRBV30 and TRBJ1-2, with D possibly TRBD1 on 5 matching bases. The sequencing used PBMCs, collected in a trial of ipilimumab plus nivolumab as post-transplant consolidation. The CDR3: CALSQGGDGYTF. The CDR3 nucleotides are TGTGCCTTATCCCAGGGAGGGGATGGCTACACCTTC.